At least ten counts were recorded for the clone carrying this T cell receptor (beta chain). Its target is not known. As to time point: newly diagnosed GD, antithyroid drugs for less than 3 months. TCR sequences were obtained from RNA taken from PBMCs. Clinicians diagnosed Graves' disease using American Thyroid Association guidelines. Xi'an, China, was home to the endocrinology department that provided patients. The source of the sample is a study of regulatory T cells in long-lasting Graves disease. Notes on the study in general: It is possible that accuracy was reduced by the small size of the sample.

According to the study, TCR beta libraries were built with iRepertoire HTBI primers and CDR3-region Arm-PCR. Using its own MiXCR run on the multiplex PCR reads, TCRdb lists one record per CDR3 protein. The data hold hundreds of thousands of distinct CDR3 sequences, with roughly 15% observed a single time. These same records also appear under a second study, on T cells in Graves' hyperthyroidism and ophthalmopathy. This second report adds: The definition of stable Graves' hyperthyroidism was no ophthalmopathy progression within 18 months.

This clonotype was obtained from a woman aged 30 to 39 with Graves disease. This sample comprised peripheral blood mononuclear cells (PBMCs), obtained at new diagnosis, from a patient treated with antithyroid drugs.

The CDR3 region has the DNA TGTGCCAGCAGTAAACATCAGGGAATCAATTCACCCCTCCACTTT. Encoded protein: CASSKHQGINSPLHF. This chain connects TRBV2 to TRBJ1-6, with a weak D call TRBD1 (5 bases). This CDR3 comprises 15 residues. The germline gives CDR1 SNHLY, CDR2 FYNNEI. Trimming shortened V by 5 bases and J by 7 bases, and 15 bases separated the two germline ends.